The entry that follows covers one TCR beta chain sequence. What it recognizes is unknown. The data were obtained in a study of T cells expressing NK-cell markers. Study context: It was sorted CD3+CD56+NKG2C+, CD3+CD56+NKG2C- and CD3+CD56-NKG2C+ T cells that supplied the TCR beta repertoires. Points from the study as a whole: For a handful of donors, these clonotypes were likewise the leading ones in the CD3+CD56-NKG2C+ fraction.

5'RACE template switching with UMIs produced the TCR beta cDNA. TCRdb processed the 5' RACE reads again and assigns one entry to each CDR3 protein, with no DNA. Recorded for this sample: a few hundred thousand distinct CDR3 sequences. The clonotype originates from a woman aged 45-60 years in good health. The sequenced sample was blood T cells: a sorted CD56 or NKG2C T cell subset, CD4+ or CD8+ T cells, or bulk PBMC T cells (not recorded which).

CDR3 residues: CASSSKDPGELFF. The chain carries TRBV11-3 and TRBJ2-2. The germline V gene encodes CDR1 SGHNT and CDR2 YENEEA. The CDR3 consists of 13 residues.